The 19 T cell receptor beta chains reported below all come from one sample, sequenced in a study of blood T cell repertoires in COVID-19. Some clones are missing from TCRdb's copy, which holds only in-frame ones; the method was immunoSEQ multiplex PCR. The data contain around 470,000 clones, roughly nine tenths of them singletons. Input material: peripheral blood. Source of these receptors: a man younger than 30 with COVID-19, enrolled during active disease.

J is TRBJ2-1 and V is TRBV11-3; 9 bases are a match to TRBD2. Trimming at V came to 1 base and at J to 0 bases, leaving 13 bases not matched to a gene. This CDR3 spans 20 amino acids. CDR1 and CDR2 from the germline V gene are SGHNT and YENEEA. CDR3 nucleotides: TGTGCCAGCAGCTTAGGTCTAGGGCTAGCGGGGCTAAGCTCCTACAATGAGCAGTTCTTC. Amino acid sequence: CASSLGLGLAGLSSYNEQFF. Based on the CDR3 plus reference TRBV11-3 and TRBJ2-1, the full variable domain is EAGVVQSPRYKIIEKKQPVAFWCNPISGHNTLYWYLQNLGQGPELLIRYENEEAVDDSQLPKDRFSAERLKGVDSTLKIQPAELGDSAVYLCASSLGLGLAGLSSYNEQFFGPGTRLTVL.

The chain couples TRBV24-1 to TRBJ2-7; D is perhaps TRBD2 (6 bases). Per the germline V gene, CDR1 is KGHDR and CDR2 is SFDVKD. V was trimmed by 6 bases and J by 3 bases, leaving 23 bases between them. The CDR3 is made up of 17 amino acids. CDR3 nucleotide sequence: TGTGCCACCAGTAATTACACCCCGGGACTGGCTAGCTACGAGCAGTACTTC. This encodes CATSNYTPGLASYEQYF.

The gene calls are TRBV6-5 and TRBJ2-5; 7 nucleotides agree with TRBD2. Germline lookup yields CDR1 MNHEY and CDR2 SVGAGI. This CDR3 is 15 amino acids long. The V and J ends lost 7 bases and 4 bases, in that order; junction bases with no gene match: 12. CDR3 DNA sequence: TGTGCCAGCAAAAATGGGGAGGGTTGGGGAGAGACCCAGTACTTC. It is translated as CASKNGEGWGETQYF.

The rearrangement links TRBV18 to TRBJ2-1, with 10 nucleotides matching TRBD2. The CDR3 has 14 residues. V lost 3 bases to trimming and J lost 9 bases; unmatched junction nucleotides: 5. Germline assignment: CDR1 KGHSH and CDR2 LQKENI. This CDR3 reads CASSPPASGGEQFF. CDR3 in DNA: TGTGCCAGCTCACCTCCCGCTAGCGGGGGTGAGCAGTTCTTC.

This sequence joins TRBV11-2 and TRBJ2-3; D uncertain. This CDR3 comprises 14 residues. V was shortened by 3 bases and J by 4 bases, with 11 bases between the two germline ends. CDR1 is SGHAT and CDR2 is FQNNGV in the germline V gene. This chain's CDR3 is CASSLNPTADTQYF. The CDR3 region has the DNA TGTGCCAGCAGCTTGAATCCAACAGCAGATACGCAGTATTTT. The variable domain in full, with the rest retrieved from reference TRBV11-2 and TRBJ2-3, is EAGVAQSPRYKIIEKRQSVAFWCNPISGHATLYWYQQILGQGPKLLIQFQNNGVVDDSQLPKDRFSAERLKGVDSTLKIQPAKLEDSAVYLCASSLNPTADTQYFGPGTRLTVL.

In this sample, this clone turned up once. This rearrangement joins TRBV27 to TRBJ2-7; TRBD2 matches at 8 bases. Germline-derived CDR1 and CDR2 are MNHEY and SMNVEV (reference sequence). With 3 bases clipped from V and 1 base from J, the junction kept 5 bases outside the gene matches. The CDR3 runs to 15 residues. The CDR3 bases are TGTGCCAGCAGTTTTCTCCGGGGGGGTTCCTACGAGCAGTACTTC. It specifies CASSFLRGGSYEQYF.

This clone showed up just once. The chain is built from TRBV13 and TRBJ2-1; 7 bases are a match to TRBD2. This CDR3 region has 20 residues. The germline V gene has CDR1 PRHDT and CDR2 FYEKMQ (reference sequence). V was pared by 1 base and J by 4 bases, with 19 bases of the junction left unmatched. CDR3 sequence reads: CASSLDTPSLGSGKYNEQFF. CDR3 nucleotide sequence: TGTGCCAGCAGCTTAGATACACCTTCTTTAGGGAGCGGGAAGTACAATGAGCAGTTCTTC.

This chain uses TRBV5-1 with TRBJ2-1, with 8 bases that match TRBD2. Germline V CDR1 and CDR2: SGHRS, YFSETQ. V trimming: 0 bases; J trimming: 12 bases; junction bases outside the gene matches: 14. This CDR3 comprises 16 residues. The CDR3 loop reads CASSLAPGGRKGGQFF. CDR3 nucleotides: TGCGCCAGCAGCTTGGCCCCGGGAGGGCGAAAGGGAGGGCAGTTCTTC.

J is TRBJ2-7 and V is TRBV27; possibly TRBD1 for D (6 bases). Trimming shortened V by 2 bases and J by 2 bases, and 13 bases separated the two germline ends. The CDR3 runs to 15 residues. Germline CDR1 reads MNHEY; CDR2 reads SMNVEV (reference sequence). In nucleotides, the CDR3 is TGTGCCAGCAGTTTAAGTGGCAGGGGAACCTACGAGCAGTACTTC. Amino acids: CASSLSGRGTYEQYF.

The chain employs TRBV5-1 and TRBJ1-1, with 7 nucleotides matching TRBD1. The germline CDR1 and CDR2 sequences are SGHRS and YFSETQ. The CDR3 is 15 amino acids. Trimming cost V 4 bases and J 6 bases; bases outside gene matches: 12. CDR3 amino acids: CASSAGQKPFPEAFF. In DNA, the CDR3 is TGCGCCAGCAGCGCGGGACAGAAGCCCTTTCCTGAAGCTTTCTTT.

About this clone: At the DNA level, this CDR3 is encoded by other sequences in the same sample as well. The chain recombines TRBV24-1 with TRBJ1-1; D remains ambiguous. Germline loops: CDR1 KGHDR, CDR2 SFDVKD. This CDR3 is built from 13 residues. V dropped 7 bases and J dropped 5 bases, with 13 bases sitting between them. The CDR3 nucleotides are TGTGCCACCAGCGAGGGCGCGAGAACTGAAGCTTTCTTT. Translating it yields CATSEGARTEAFF.

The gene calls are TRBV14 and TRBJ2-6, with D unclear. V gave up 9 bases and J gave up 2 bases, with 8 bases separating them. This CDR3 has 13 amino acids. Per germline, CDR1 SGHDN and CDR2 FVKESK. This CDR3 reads CARPHTGANVLTF. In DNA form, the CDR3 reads TGTGCCAGACCTCACACTGGGGCCAACGTCCTGACTTTC. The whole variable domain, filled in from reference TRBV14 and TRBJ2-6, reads EAGVTQFPSHSVIEKGQTVTLRCDPISGHDNLYWYRRVMGKEIKFLLHFVKESKQDESGMPNNRFLAERTGGTYSTLKVQPAELEDSGVYFCARPHTGANVLTFGAGSRLTVL.

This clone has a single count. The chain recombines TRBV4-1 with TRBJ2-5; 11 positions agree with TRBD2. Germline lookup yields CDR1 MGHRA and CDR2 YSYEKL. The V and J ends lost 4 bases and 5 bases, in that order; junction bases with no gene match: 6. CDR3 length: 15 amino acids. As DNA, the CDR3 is TGCGCCAGCAGCCGAACGGGACTAGCGGTGGAGACCCAGTACTTC. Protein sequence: CASSRTGLAVETQYF.

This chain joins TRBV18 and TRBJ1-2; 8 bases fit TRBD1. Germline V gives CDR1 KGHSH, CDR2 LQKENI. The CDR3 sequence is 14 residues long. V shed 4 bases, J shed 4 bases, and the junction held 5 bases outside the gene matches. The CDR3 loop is CASSLRTGFYGYTF. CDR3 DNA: TGTGCCAGCTCACTCCGGACAGGGTTCTATGGCTACACCTTC.

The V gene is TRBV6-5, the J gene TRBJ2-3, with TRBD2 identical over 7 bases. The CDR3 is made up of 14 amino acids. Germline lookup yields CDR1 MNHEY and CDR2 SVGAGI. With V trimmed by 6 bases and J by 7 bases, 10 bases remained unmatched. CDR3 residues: CASRTGGSGYTQYF. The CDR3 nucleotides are TGTGCCAGCAGAACCGGCGGGAGTGGATATACGCAGTATTTT.

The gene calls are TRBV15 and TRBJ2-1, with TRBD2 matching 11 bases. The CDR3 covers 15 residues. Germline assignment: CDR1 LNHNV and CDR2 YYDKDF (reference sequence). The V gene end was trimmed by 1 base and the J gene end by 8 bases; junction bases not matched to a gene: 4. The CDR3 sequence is CATSRASGRSDEQFF. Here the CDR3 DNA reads TGTGCCACCAGCAGAGCTAGCGGGAGGAGCGATGAGCAGTTCTTC.

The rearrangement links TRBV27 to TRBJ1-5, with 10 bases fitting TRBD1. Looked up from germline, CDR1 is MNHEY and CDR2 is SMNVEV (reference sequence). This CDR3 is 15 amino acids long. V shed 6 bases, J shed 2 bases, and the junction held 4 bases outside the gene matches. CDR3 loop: CASSPTGGGNQPQHF. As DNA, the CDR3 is TGTGCCAGCAGCCCGACAGGGGGCGGCAATCAGCCCCAGCATTTT.

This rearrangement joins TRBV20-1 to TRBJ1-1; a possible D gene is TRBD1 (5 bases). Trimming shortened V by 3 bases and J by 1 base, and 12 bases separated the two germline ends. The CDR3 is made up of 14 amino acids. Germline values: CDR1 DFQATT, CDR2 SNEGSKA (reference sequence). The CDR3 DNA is TGCAGTGCTAGTTTACAGGACCAGAACACTGAAGCTTTCTTT. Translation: CSASLQDQNTEAFF.

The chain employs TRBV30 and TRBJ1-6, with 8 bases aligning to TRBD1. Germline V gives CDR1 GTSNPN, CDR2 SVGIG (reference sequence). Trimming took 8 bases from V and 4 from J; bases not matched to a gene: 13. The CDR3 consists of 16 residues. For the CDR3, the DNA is TGTGCCGGGGACAGGCCGGGCGGGGGATATAATTCACCCCTCCACTTT. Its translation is CAGDRPGGGYNSPLHF.